This TCR beta chain appears in the sequencing data of a study of T-cell memory formation after mild COVID-19. Germline V gene sequence: CDR1 SEHNR, CDR2 FQNEAQ (reference sequence). The ends lost 3 bases at V and 4 bases at J; junction bases unmatched: 6. This CDR3 is 15 amino acids long. TCRdb re-called the 5' RACE reads with MiXCR, one entry per CDR3 protein. The table lists some 250,000 distinct CDR3 sequences, roughly 18% of them singletons. The sequencing input was PBMCs or a T cell subset sorted from them (not recorded which). The rearrangement joins TRBV7-9 to TRBJ2-3, with TRBD1 matching 8 bases. This sequence originates from a man in his late teens or twenties who had mild COVID-19 (a few samples of this study predate the infection). Cell type and time point are not known. CDR3 bases: TGTGCCAGCAGCTTTCGACAGGGGATCGCAGATACGCAGTATTTT. Its translation is CASSFRQGIADTQYF.